This T cell receptor (beta chain) emerged from a study of blood T cell repertoires in COVID-19 (dated by TCRdb to between 2020 and 2021). Background for the entire study: Samples covering the acute and convalescent phases of COVID-19 were provided by collaborators in the United States, Italy and Spain. Where available, HLA class I and class II types were taken from metadata supplied by the sample provider and were not determined by assay-based typing. The dataset comprised deeply sampled blood TCRbeta repertoires from subjects exposed to, actively infected with, or recovered from COVID-19. The repertoires were released in a freely available public database intended as a resource for research on the immune response to SARS-CoV-2. The material from the prospective study consisted of cDNA or gDNA derived from T cells, B-cell-depleted T cells, or PBMCs. Sample metadata almost always included a de-identified subject ID, COVID-19 status, age in years and sex. The samples were drawn from two sources: the first 160 participants of the ongoing ImmuneRACE study, and 1,000 to 1,500 subjects contributed by 6 global collaborators. Here is what the overall study found, with its caveats: The amount of clinical and demographic metadata varied by source and participant and was provided uncurated.

This clone has just one count. Which antigen it targets is not known. No quality values exist for individual bases; no much larger clone is one base distant. The collaborating institutions used their own protocols to collect whole blood in K2EDTA tubes. Collaborator samples were shipped for TCRbeta analysis as frozen whole blood, isolated PBMCs, or DNA extracted from either sample type. TCRbeta CDR3 regions were amplified from genomic DNA using the immunoSEQ Assay, a bias-controlled multiplex PCR. The authors processed their data as follows. The number of nucleated cells in each sample was estimated by amplification of reference gene primers within the assay. Sequence reads were collapsed and filtered to measure the absolute abundance of every unique TCRbeta CDR3 rearrangement. For each sample, productive Simpson clonality was calculated as the square root of Simpson's diversity index over productive rearrangements. TCRdb carries this immuneACCESS record with in-frame sequences only. Its versions omit some clonotypes, under half of them owing to an unresolved V gene in the studies checked, with the rest unexplained. V and J calls and clone size are as listed in that table; D and trimming were resolved from the DNA. Counted in this sample were 35,000 to 55,000 clones; approximately 87% of them appeared once. 4.7% of the sample is taken by the ten largest.

Sequences were obtained from peripheral blood. The TCR originated in a human donor in a cohort sampled during active COVID-19.

CDR3 protein: CASSGGGQETQYF. The nucleotides read TGCGCCAGCAGCGGCGGGGGCCAAGAGACCCAGTACTTC. Recombination joined TRBV5-1 with TRBJ2-5; 7 middle bases align to TRBD2. CDR1 and CDR2 are read off the germline V gene as SGHRS and YFSETQ. The germline V and J ends show losses of 4 bases and 1 base respectively, and no gene match explains 1 base of the junction. CDR3 length: 13 amino acids, cysteine to phenylalanine. Just CDR3 DNA is preserved here, 39 bases in frame from base 1.